A selection of T cell receptor beta chains follows, all from one sample in a study of T cells in localized non-small cell lung cancer. Profiled with immunoSEQ multiplex PCR; TCRdb holds only in-frame clones, not every one. The sample carries about 24,000 clones, 70% to 90% recorded once. The sample in question was peripheral blood, obtained before any cancer treatment. These receptors all stem from a male donor older than 55 with stage II squamous cell lung carcinoma. Both conserved end residues are part of each CDR3. The D gene is left open where the match is weak. A clone size is listed for some rows: how often the clone was seen (once, few, many), or a class if it is expanded.

V,D,size,J,DNA,CDR3
TRBV4-1,-,-,TRBJ2-1,TGCGCCAGCAGCCACGCCGGGGCTAACAATGAGCAGTTCTTC,CASSHAGANNEQFF
TRBV5-4,-,-,TRBJ2-5,TGTGCCAGCAGCCTACCCGGGCAGGGCCCGGGAGAGACCCAGTACTTC,CASSLPGQGPGETQYF
TRBV6-5,TRBD1,few,TRBJ1-1,TGTGCCAGCGCGACAGGGAAGACTGAAGCTTTCTTT,CASATGKTEAFF
TRBV4-3,-,-,TRBJ1-3,TGCGCCAGCAGCCAAGAAGCAATCTTCTCTGGAAACACCATATATTTT,CASSQEAIFSGNTIYF
TRBV6-4,TRBD2,-,TRBJ2-3,TGTGCCAGCAGTTCACTAGCGGGGACCACAGATACGCAGTATTTT,CASSSLAGTTDTQYF
TRBV7-9,TRBD2,-,TRBJ2-7,TGTGCCAGCAGCTTTCGCCCCCCTAGCGGGAACTACGAGCAGTACTTC,CASSFRPPSGNYEQYF
TRBV5-8,-,-,TRBJ1-5,TGTGCCAGCAGCTTGACAGATCAGCCCCAGCATTTT,CASSLTDQPQHF
TRBV5-6,TRBD1,-,TRBJ1-2,TGTGCCAGCAGCTTGGAACGACAGGGAAGGGGGATCTATGGCTACACCTTC,CASSLERQGRGIYGYTF
TRBV21-1,-,-,TRBJ1-2,TGTGCCAGCAGCAAGAGGGACAGGGGGCTGGCTAACTATGGCTACACCTTC,CASSKRDRGLANYGYTF
TRBV18,-,-,TRBJ1-2,TGTGCCAGCTCACGACCAGGCTATGGCTACACCTTC,CASSRPGYGYTF
TRBV5-4,TRBD1,-,TRBJ1-6,TGTGCCAGCAGCCCTGGGAACCGGGACAGGGTGGTTTCACCCCTCCACTTT,CASSPGNRDRVVSPLHF
TRBV27,-,-,TRBJ1-1,TGTGCCAGCAGTTTCAGGGTCAAGGACACTGAAGCTTTCTTT,CASSFRVKDTEAFF
TRBV5-6,-,few,TRBJ2-5,TGTGCCAGCAGCTTGAGGGGGCGCGGGAGGCAAGAGACCCAGTACTTC,CASSLRGRGRQETQYF
TRBV7-2,TRBD2,once,TRBJ2-3,TGTGCCAGCAGCTTACGCGGGAGGGCCAGCAGCACAGATACGCAGTATTTT,CASSLRGRASSTDTQYF
TRBV4-3,-,once,TRBJ1-3,TGCGCCAGCAGTAGTACAACCGGAAACACCATATATTTT,CASSSTTGNTIYF
TRBV5-1,TRBD1,-,TRBJ2-3,TGCGCCAGCAGCGCGTACAGGGGCTCTAGCACAGATACGCAGTATTTT,CASSAYRGSSTDTQYF
TRBV19,-,-,TRBJ2-4,TGTGCCAGTAGTAAGTGGTGGGCAGACAAAAACATTCAGTACTTC,CASSKWWADKNIQYF
TRBV7-2,TRBD2,-,TRBJ2-5,TGTGCCAGCAGCTTCGATGTAGCGGGGGGCCGTGAGACCCAGTACTTC,CASSFDVAGGRETQYF
TRBV21-1,-,-,TRBJ1-5,TGTGCCAGCAGCACCGGGACAGGGGTTTCCAATCAGCCCCAGCATTTT,CASSTGTGVSNQPQHF
TRBV2,TRBD2,-,TRBJ2-7,TGTGCCAGCGTTGAACTAGCGGGAGAAGCGCAGTACTTC,CASVELAGEAQYF
TRBV6-1,-,-,TRBJ2-6,TGTGCCAGCAGGGGAGACGACGGGGCCAACGTCCTGACTTTC,CASRGDDGANVLTF
TRBV6-5,-,-,TRBJ1-1,TGTGCCAGCAGTTACTGGGCCAGCCAGAACACTGAAGCTTTCTTT,CASSYWASQNTEAFF